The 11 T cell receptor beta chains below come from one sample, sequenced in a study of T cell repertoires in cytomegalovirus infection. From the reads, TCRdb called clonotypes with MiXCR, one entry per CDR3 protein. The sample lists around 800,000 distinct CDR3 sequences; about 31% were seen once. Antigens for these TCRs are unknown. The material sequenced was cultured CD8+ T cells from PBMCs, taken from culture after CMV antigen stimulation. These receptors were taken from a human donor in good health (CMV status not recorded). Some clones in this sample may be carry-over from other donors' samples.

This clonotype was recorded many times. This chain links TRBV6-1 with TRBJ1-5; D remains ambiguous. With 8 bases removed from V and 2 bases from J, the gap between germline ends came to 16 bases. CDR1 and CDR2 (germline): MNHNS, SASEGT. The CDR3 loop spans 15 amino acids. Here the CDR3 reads CASSQSGQGNQPQHF. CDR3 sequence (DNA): TGTGCCAGCTCTCAGTCTGGGCAGGGCAATCAGCCCCAGCATTTT.

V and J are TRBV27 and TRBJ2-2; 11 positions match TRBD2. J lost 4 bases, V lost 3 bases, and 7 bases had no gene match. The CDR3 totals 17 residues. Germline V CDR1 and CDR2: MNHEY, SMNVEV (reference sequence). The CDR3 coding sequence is TGTGCCAGCAGTTTTCGACTAGCGGGGCTGGGCACCGGGGAGCTGTTTTTT. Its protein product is CASSFRLAGLGTGELFF.

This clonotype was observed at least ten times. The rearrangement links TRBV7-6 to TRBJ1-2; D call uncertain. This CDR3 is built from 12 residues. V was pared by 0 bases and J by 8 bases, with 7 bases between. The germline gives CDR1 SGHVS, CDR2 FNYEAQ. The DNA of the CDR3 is TGTGCCAGCAGCTTAGCCTTCGGGGGCTACACCTTC. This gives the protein CASSLAFGGYTF. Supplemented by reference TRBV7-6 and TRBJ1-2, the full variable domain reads GAGVSQSPRYKVTKRGQDVALRCDPISGHVSLYWYRQALGQGPEFLTYFNYEAQQDKSGLPNDRFSAERPEGSISTLTIQRTEQRDSAMYRCASSLAFGGYTFGSGTRLTVV.

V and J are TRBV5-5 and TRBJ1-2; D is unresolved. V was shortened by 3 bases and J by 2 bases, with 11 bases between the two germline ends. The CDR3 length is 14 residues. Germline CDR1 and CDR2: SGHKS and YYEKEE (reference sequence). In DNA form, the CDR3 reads TGTGCCAGCAGCTCGGTCGCAGCCAACTATGGCTACACCTTC. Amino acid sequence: CASSSVAANYGYTF.

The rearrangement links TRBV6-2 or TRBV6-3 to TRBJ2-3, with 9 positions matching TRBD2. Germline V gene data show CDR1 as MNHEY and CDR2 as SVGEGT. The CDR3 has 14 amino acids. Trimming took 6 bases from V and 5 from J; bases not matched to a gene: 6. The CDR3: CASRAGGRGDTQYF. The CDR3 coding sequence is TGTGCCAGCAGAGCGGGGGGCCGGGGAGATACGCAGTATTTT.

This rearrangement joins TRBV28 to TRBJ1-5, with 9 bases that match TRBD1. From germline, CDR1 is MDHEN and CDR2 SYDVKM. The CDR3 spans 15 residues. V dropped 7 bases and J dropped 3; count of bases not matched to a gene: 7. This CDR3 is CASTSTGGSNQPQHF. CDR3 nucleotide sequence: TGTGCCAGCACCTCTACAGGGGGCTCCAATCAGCCCCAGCATTTT. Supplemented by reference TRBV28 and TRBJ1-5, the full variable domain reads DVKVTQSSRYLVKRTGEKVFLECVQDMDHENMFWYRQDPGLGLRLIYFSYDVKMKEKGDIPEGYSVSREKKERFSLILESASTNQTSMYLCASTSTGGSNQPQHFGDGTRLSIL.

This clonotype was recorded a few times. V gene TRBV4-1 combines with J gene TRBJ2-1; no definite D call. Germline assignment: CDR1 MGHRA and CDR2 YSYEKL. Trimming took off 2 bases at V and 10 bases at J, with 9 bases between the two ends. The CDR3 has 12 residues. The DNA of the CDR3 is TGCGCCAGCAGCCAAAACCAGGTGGAGCAGTTCTTC. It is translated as CASSQNQVEQFF.

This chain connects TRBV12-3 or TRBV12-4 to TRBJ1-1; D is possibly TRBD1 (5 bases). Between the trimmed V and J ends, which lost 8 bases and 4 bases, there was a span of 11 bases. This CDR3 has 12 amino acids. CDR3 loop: CASRTGITEAFF. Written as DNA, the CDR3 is TGTGCCAGCCGCACAGGTATCACTGAAGCTTTCTTT.

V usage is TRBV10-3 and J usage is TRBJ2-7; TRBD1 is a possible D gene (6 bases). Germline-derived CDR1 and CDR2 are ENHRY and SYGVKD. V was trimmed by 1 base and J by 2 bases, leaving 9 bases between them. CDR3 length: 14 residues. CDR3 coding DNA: TGTGCCATCAGTGAGTTGGGGGACACCTACGAGCAGTACTTC. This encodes CAISELGDTYEQYF.

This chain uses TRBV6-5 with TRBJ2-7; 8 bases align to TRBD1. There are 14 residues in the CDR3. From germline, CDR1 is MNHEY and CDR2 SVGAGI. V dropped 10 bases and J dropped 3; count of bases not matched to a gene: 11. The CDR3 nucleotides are TGTGCCAACAGCAACCCCGGGACAGGCTACGAGCAGTACTTC. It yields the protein CANSNPGTGYEQYF.

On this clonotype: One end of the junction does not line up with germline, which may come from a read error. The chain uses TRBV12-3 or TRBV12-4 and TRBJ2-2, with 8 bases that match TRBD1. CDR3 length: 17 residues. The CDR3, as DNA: TGTGCCAACAGTTTAGTACTCAGGGGGCGAGGTACCGGGGAGCTGTTTTTT. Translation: CANSLVLRGRGTGELFF.